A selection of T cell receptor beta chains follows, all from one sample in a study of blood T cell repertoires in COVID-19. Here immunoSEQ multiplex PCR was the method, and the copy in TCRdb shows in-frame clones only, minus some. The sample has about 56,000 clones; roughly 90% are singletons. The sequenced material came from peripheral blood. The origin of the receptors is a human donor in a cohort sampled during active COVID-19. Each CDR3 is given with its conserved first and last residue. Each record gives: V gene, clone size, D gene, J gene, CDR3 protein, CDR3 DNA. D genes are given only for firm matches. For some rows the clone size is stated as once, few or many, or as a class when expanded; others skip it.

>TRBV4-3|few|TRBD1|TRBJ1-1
CASSPRSGTGGTEAFF
TGCGCCAGCAGCCCACGGTCCGGGACAGGGGGCACTGAAGCTTTCTTT
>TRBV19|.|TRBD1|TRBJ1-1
CASRYRDRGLLLNTEAFF
TGTGCCAGTAGATACCGGGACAGGGGTTTGTTGCTGAACACTGAAGCTTTCTTT
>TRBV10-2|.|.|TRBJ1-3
CASSDLLTGGGNTIYF
TGCGCCAGCAGTGACCTATTGACAGGCGGTGGAAACACCATATATTTT
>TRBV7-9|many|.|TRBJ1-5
CASSPDSGSNQPQHF
TGTGCCAGCAGCCCCGACAGTGGAAGCAATCAGCCCCAGCATTTT
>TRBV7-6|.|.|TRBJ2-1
CASSLEGVGSDEQFF
TGTGCCAGCAGCTTAGAGGGGGTCGGAAGTGATGAGCAGTTCTTC
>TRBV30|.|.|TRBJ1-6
CAWSHLYYNSPLHF
TGTGCCTGGAGCCATCTCTACTATAATTCACCCCTCCACTTT
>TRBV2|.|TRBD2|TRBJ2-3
CASREGLAGITDTQYF
TGTGCCAGCAGAGAGGGACTAGCGGGCATCACAGATACGCAGTATTTT
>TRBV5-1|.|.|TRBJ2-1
CASSSPGGPVYNEQFF
TGCGCCAGCAGCTCCCCGGGTGGTCCCGTCTACAATGAGCAGTTCTTC
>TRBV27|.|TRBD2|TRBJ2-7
CASSFAGGYEQYF
TGTGCCAGCAGTTTTGCGGGGGGCTACGAGCAGTACTTC
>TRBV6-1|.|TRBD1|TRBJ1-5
CASSESARSGGDNQPQHF
TGTGCCAGCAGTGAAAGCGCTAGGTCAGGGGGCGATAATCAGCCCCAGCATTTT
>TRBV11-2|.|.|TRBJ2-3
CASSLVVATDTQYF
TGTGCCAGCAGCTTAGTTGTAGCCACAGATACGCAGTATTTT
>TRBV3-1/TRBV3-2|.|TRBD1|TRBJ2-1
CASSRDRVVNEQFF
TGTGCCAGCAGCCGGGACAGGGTTGTGAATGAGCAGTTCTTC
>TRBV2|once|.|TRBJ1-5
CASRREVNQPQHF
TGTGCCAGCAGAAGGGAGGTCAATCAGCCCCAGCATTTT
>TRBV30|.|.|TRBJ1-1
CAWSVANTEAFF
TGTGCCTGGAGTGTAGCGAACACTGAAGCTTTCTTT
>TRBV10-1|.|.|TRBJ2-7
CASSEVRGYEQYF
TGCGCCAGCAGTGAGGTCAGGGGCTACGAGCAGTACTTC
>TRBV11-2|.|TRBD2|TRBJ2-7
CASSSAGTSYEQYF
TGTGCCAGCAGCTCAGCCGGGACTAGCTACGAGCAGTACTTC
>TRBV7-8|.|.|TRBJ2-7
CASSFQGSYEQYF
TGTGCCAGCAGCTTCCAGGGCTCCTACGAGCAGTACTTC
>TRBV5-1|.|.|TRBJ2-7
CASSLDAGYAYEQYF
TGCGCCAGCAGCTTGGACGCGGGTTACGCCTACGAGCAGTACTTC
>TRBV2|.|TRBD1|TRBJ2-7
CASRTGQAFYEQYF
TGTGCCAGCAGGACGGGACAGGCCTTCTACGAGCAGTACTTC
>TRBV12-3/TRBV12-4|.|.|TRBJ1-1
CASSNREGTEAFF
TGTGCCAGCAGCAACAGGGAGGGTACTGAAGCTTTCTTT
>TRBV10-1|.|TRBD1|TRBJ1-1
CASSDLGQGKDEAFF
TGCGCCAGCAGTGATTTAGGACAGGGAAAGGATGAAGCTTTCTTT